Sequencing of this T cell receptor (beta chain) was carried out in a study of memory CD4+ T cells and cytomegalovirus serostatus. About the study: Donors were healthy Belgian adults, fewer than ten CMV seropositive and 20 to 25 seronegative. General study points: The CMV-associated TCR signature appears largely within the CD4+ memory repertoire. Median bootstrapped AUC for CMV status was around 0.96 originally, approximately 0.93 US-trained. Each of fewer than 80 CMV-associated TCRbeta sequences occurred in one to five individuals.

As for this clone: What it binds is not known.

After removal of 3 bases from V and 4 bases from J, the junction contained 7 bases not matched to a gene. Germline V gene data show CDR1 as MGHDK and CDR2 as SYGVNS. The CDR3 length is 15 residues. The sort gate was single viable CD3+CD4+CD8-CD45RO+ cells for memory CD4+ T cells. Repertoires were generated with immunoSEQ multiplex PCR, while TCRdb's copy carries only in-frame clones and drops some. This table has approximately 61,000 clones, roughly 80% appearing once. The receptor was isolated from an adult in good health and CMV-seronegative. Some clones in this sample may be carry-over from other donors' samples. The rearrangement links TRBV25-1 to TRBJ1-2; TRBD1 matches 8 bases. The sample taken for sequencing was memory CD4+ T cells from blood. CDR3 protein: CASSDKTGALYGYTF. The CDR3, as DNA: TGTGCCAGCAGTGATAAGACAGGGGCACTCTATGGCTACACCTTC.